This entry features one T cell receptor beta chain sequence. Assay: immunoSEQ multiplex PCR; the TCRdb copy retains only in-frame clones and omits some. The sample includes about 89,000 clones, approximately 80% of them seen just once. The data are from a study of blood T cell repertoires in COVID-19. Study background: Sites in the United States, Italy and Spain provided acute and convalescent COVID-19 samples.

The ends were cut back, 6 bases at V and 4 bases at J, with 10 bases in the middle. There are 12 residues in the CDR3. Germline V CDR1 and CDR2: MDHEN, SYDVKM. The sample consisted of peripheral blood. This TCR was sampled from a human donor in a cohort sampled during active COVID-19. The chain joins TRBV28 to TRBJ2-7; D might be TRBD2 (6 bases). The CDR3 nucleotides are TGTGCCAGCAGCAAGAGCGGGTACGAGCAGTACTTC. It is translated as CASSKSGYEQYF.